This T cell receptor beta chain is drawn from a study of graft-versus-host responses after intestinal transplantation. The overall study: The transplants performed in recipients were multivisceral, liver-intestinal, or isolated intestinal.

Using immunoSEQ multiplex PCR, the repertoire was profiled, and TCRdb retains in-frame clones only, with some absent. The repertoire has about 4,400 clones, approximately 70% of them found once; the top ten carry roughly 8.4%. Investigators treated the graft tissue so that it released intraepithelial and lamina propria lymphocytes. The CDR3 is 13 residues long. CDR1 is GTSNPN and CDR2 is SVGIG in the germline V gene (reference sequence). Trimming took off 4 bases at V and 5 bases at J, with 14 bases between the two ends. The sample was ileum tissue, taken 17 days after transplant. This clonotype originated in a human patient who received an intestinal transplant, so some T cells may come from the graft donor. This chain uses TRBV30 with TRBJ1-1, with D maybe TRBD1 (5 bases). CDR3 in DNA: TGTGCCTGGATTCGGGTGGGGGGAACTGAAGCTTTCTTT. It is translated as CAWIRVGGTEAFF.